At least ten counts were recorded for the clone carrying this T cell receptor beta chain. The antigen is undetermined. Participants, patients aged 18 to 65, had newly diagnosed hyperthyroidism with a duration under 2 months. With 10 bases clipped from V and 2 bases from J, the junction kept 7 bases outside the gene matches. The CDR3 is made up of 14 amino acids. The entry originates in a study of T cells in Graves' hyperthyroidism and ophthalmopathy. Overall study findings and caveats: Blood held most thyroid clonotypes expanded above 0.001 frequency.

RNA transcripts were the template for amplifying TCR beta CDR3 regions. TCR CDR3 regions were first amplified by RT-PCR with HTBI primers. Each CDR3 protein gets one entry after TCRdb re-called the multiplex PCR reads with MiXCR. The sample includes under 700,000 distinct CDR3 sequences, over 15% seen only once; the top ten take 15% to 20%. The chain employs TRBV12-3 or TRBV12-4 and TRBJ2-3, with 9 bases fitting TRBD1. What was sequenced was blood. The TCR originated in a young woman with Graves' hyperthyroidism. The CDR3, as DNA: TGTGCCAACCCGACAGGGGGAGACACAGATACGCAGTATTTT. Encoded protein: CANPTGGDTDTQYF.